Detailed here is one T cell receptor beta chain. This specimen belongs to a study of shared T cell receptors in the human thymus. V gave up 4 bases and J gave up 0 bases; unmatched junction bases: 4. The CDR3 runs to 15 residues. Germline CDR1 SGHKS, CDR2 YYEKEE (reference sequence). Measured with immunoSEQ multiplex PCR; TCRdb has only the in-frame clones, and not every one. The profile shows 500,000 to 850,000 clones, 87% of them singletons. In addition, the sample was reused for a study of human thymus T cells.

The genes are TRBV5-5 and TRBJ1-5; TRBD1 aligns across 7 bases. Input material: thymocytes. The receptor was derived from a boy less than two years old with a congenital heart defect. DNA for the CDR3: TGTGCCAGCAGCCAGACAGGGAGTAGCAATCAGCCCCAGCATTTT. Residues: CASSQTGSSNQPQHF.